This entry features one T cell receptor beta chain sequence. The sample is drawn from a study of blood T cell repertoires in COVID-19. Overall study: Collection of acute and convalescent COVID-19 samples took place in the United States, Italy and Spain. Sources were T cells, B-cell-depleted T cells, or PBMCs; the material itself was cDNA or gDNA.

The CDR3 has 13 residues. Germline values: CDR1 SNHLY, CDR2 FYNNEI. Deletions cut 2 bases from V and 6 bases from J, with 7 bases between. The authors' processing: Amplification of reference gene primers provided the estimated nucleated cell counts. Using immunoSEQ multiplex PCR, the repertoire was profiled, and TCRdb retains in-frame clones only, with some absent. The D gene and trimming were derived from the DNA, and the V and J assignments and clone size from that table. The table lists approximately 100,000 clones, approximately 87% of them singletons. The chain has TRBV2 and TRBJ2-2; D gene ambiguous. The sample was peripheral blood. The sequence was collected from a woman in her twenties or thirties with acute or convalescent COVID-19. CDR3 sequence: CASSESRSGELFF. In nucleotides, the CDR3 is TGTGCCAGCAGTGAATCCCGGTCCGGGGAGCTGTTTTTT.